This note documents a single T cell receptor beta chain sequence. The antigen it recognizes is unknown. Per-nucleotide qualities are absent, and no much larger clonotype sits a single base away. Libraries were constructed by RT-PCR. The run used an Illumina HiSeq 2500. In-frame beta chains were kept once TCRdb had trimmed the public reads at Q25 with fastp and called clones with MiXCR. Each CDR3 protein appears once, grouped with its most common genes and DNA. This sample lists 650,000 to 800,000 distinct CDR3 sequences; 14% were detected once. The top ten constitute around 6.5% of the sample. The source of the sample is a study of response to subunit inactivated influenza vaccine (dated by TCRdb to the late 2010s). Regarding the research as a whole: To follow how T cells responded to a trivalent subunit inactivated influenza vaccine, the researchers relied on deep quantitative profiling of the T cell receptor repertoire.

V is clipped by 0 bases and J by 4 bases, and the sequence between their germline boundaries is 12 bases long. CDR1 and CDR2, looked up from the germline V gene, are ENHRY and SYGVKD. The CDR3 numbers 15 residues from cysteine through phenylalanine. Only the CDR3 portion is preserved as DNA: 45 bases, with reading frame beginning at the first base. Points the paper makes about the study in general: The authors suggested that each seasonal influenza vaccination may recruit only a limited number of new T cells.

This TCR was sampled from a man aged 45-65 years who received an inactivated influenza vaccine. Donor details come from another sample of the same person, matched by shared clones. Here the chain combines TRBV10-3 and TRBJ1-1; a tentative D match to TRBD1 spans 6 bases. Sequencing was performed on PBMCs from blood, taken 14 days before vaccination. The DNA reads TGTGCCATCAGTGAGTCTGGCAGGGGCGGCACTGAAGCTTTCTTT. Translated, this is CAISESGRGGTEAFF.